The 22 T cell receptor beta chains in this list originate from one sample, sequenced in a study of identical twins. TCRdb ran MiXCR on the 5' RACE reads and lists one entry per CDR3 protein. The data contain 400,000 to 550,000 distinct CDR3 sequences, more than 13% of them seen just once; the ten biggest clones take up around 0.98%. The sample was also reused in another study, on yellow fever vaccine responses in identical twins.

Sequencing was performed on CD4+ T cells sorted from blood. The receptor source for this set is a woman between 18 and 29 years old in good health.

In its sample, this clonotype was seen a few times. The chain is built from TRBV19 and TRBJ2-7; D gene uncertain. V was clipped by 6 bases and J by 0 bases, with 15 bases between them. This CDR3 region has 15 residues. Germline V lookup: CDR1 LNHDA, CDR2 SQIVND (reference sequence). In DNA, the CDR3 is TGTGCCAGTAGCGGGTCAGCCTTATTCTCCTACGAGCAGTACTTC. Its translation: CASSGSALFSYEQYF. Supplemented by reference TRBV19 and TRBJ2-7, the full variable domain reads DGGITQSPKYLFRKEGQNVTLSCEQNLNHDAMYWYRQDPGQGLRLIYYSQIVNDFQKGDIAEGYSVSREKKESFPLTVTSAQKNPTAFYLCASSGSALFSYEQYFGPGTRLTVT.

This clonotype appeared a few times. The genes are TRBV20-1 and TRBJ2-2; no reliable D call. CDR1 is DFQATT and CDR2 is SNEGSKA in the germline V gene (reference sequence). The CDR3 is 13 residues long. V was shortened by 3 bases and J by 0 bases, with 5 bases between the two germline ends. The CDR3 loop reads CSASSTNTGELFF. CDR3 nucleotide sequence: TGCAGTGCTAGCAGCACGAACACCGGGGAGCTGTTTTTT.

The V and J genes are TRBV7-2 and TRBJ2-1; 7 nucleotides align to TRBD1. Germline CDR1 is SGHTA and CDR2 is FQGNSA. This CDR3 region has 15 residues. Germline trimming cut 5 bases from V and 6 bases from J; bases unmatched to any gene: 10. The CDR3 reads CASSLRQGLSNEQFF. CDR3 DNA sequence: TGTGCCAGCAGCCTGCGACAGGGTCTAAGCAATGAGCAGTTCTTC.

V usage is TRBV5-1 and J usage is TRBJ2-6; D gene uncertain. Germline CDR1 and CDR2: SGHRS and YFSETQ. Deletions cut 6 bases from V and 2 bases from J, with 9 bases between. The CDR3 contains 14 residues. The CDR3 loop is CASTPLPGANVLTF. The CDR3 DNA sequence: TGCGCCAGCACCCCACTCCCTGGGGCCAACGTCCTGACTTTC.

This clonotype was counted a few times. As DNA, the CDR3 is TGCGCCAGCAGAATGGCGTCCGAGTACGAGCAGTACTTC. Protein product: CASRMASEYEQYF. The V call is TRBV5-1, the J call TRBJ2-7; no clear D. Trimming shortened V by 5 bases and J by 4 bases, and 13 bases separated the two germline ends. CDR3 length equals 13 residues. Germline loops: CDR1 SGHRS, CDR2 YFSETQ.

The chain uses TRBV5-1 and TRBJ2-1, with TRBD2 identical over 10 bases. V gave up 4 bases and J gave up 13 bases; unmatched junction bases: 8. Germline CDR1 SGHRS, CDR2 YFSETQ. The CDR3 runs 13 residues. The CDR3, as DNA: TGCGCCAGCAGCCCCGGACTAGCGGAGCTACAGTTCTTC. The encoded protein is CASSPGLAELQFF.

This chain joins TRBV20-1 and TRBJ2-3; TRBD2 matches at 10 bases. This CDR3 is 14 amino acids long. V was pared by 4 bases and J by 2 bases, with 3 bases of the junction left unmatched. From germline, CDR1 is DFQATT and CDR2 SNEGSKA (reference sequence). The CDR3 bases are TGCAGTGCTACTAGCGGGAGTAACACAGATACGCAGTATTTT. Its protein product is CSATSGSNTDTQYF.

In DNA form, the CDR3 reads TGTGCCTGGAGTGTCCCCGGGGAGCTGTTTTTT. Translated, it gives CAWSVPGELFF. V and J are TRBV30 and TRBJ2-2; D not certain. Germline V gives CDR1 GTSNPN, CDR2 SVGIG (reference sequence). This CDR3 contains 11 residues. Trimming shortened V by 0 bases and J by 6 bases, and 2 bases separated the two germline ends.

This clonotype was picked up a small number of times. The chain uses TRBV11-2 and TRBJ2-2; 8 bases fit TRBD2. The CDR3 is made up of 15 amino acids. The V gene end was trimmed by 2 bases and the J gene end by 7 bases; junction bases not matched to a gene: 6. Germline V gene sequence: CDR1 SGHAT, CDR2 FQNNGV. In DNA, the CDR3 is TGTGCCAGCAGCTTAACCGGGAGGGCCGGCGGGGAGCTGTTTTTT. Protein product: CASSLTGRAGGELFF. Full variable domain (remainder filled in from reference TRBV11-2 and TRBJ2-2): EAGVAQSPRYKIIEKRQSVAFWCNPISGHATLYWYQQILGQGPKLLIQFQNNGVVDDSQLPKDRFSAERLKGVDSTLKIQPAKLEDSAVYLCASSLTGRAGGELFFGEGSRLTVL.

Notes on this clonotype: Just one base apart from a much larger clone, this may be a read error. The rearrangement joins TRBV5-1 to TRBJ2-5; D is ambiguous. Looked up from germline, CDR1 is SGHRS and CDR2 is YFSETQ. The CDR3 has 15 residues. This CDR3 reads CASSPTRNYHETQYF. The CDR3 DNA follows: TGCGCCAGCAGCCCAACCAGGAATTACCATGAGACCCAGTACTTC.

CDR3 protein: CASSPFGGRSSYEQYF. The CDR3 bases are TGCGCCAGCAGCCCATTCGGCGGGAGGAGCTCCTACGAGCAGTACTTC. This chain uses TRBV4-3 with TRBJ2-7; 8 nucleotides match TRBD2. From germline, CDR1 is LGHNA and CDR2 YSLEER. After removal of 4 bases from V and 0 bases from J, the junction contained 8 bases not matched to a gene. There are 16 residues in the CDR3.

In the case of this clonotype: The junction departs from the called germline gene at one end, perhaps through a read error. V is TRBV10-3 and J is TRBJ2-7; TRBD1 might be the D (6 bases). The CDR3 consists of 13 residues. Looked up from germline, CDR1 is ENHRY and CDR2 is SYGVKD. CDR3 nucleotides: TGTGCCATCAGTGGAACAGGGATCTACGAGAAGTACTTC. It codes for CAISGTGIYEKYF.

The genes are TRBV15 and TRBJ1-6; 8 positions match TRBD1. The CDR3 loop spans 15 amino acids. V was clipped by 1 base and J by 7 bases; unmatched bases: 3. Per the germline V gene, CDR1 is LNHNV and CDR2 is YYDKDF (reference sequence). CDR3 nucleotides: TGTGCCACCAGCAGAGTAGACAGGGGAAATTCACCCCTCCACTTT. Translation gives CATSRVDRGNSPLHF.

This chain links TRBV28 with TRBJ2-1; 9 nucleotides line up with TRBD2. The V gene's germline CDR1 is MDHEN and CDR2 SYDVKM. Germline trimming cut 2 bases from V and 8 bases from J; bases unmatched to any gene: 10. CDR3 length equals 16 residues. The CDR3 loop is CASSLLGSGSGYEQFF. The DNA of the CDR3 is TGTGCCAGCAGTTTACTTGGTAGCGGGAGTGGGTATGAGCAGTTCTTC.

The chain employs TRBV2 and TRBJ2-3, with a possible D match to TRBD1 (5 bases). Germline loops: CDR1 SNHLY, CDR2 FYNNEI. CDR3 size: 14 residues. The V gene lost 7 bases and the J gene lost 1 base, with 12 bases spanning the gap. DNA of the CDR3: TGTGCCAGCATTGGGGTCAGGGGCACAGATACGCAGTATTTT. As protein: CASIGVRGTDTQYF.

This clonotype occurred many times. This sequence joins TRBV5-1 and TRBJ2-5; D unresolved. CDR1 is SGHRS, CDR2 YFSETQ, per germline. The CDR3 is made up of 12 amino acids. The V gene lost 0 bases and the J gene lost 5 bases, with 5 bases spanning the gap. CDR3 DNA sequence: TGCGCCAGCAGCTTGGAAATGGAGACCCAGTACTTC. Its protein product is CASSLEMETQYF.

The rearrangement uses TRBV7-9 and TRBJ1-1; D unresolved. V was clipped by 5 bases and J by 3 bases, with 13 bases between them. The germline V gene has CDR1 SEHNR and CDR2 FQNEAQ (reference sequence). The CDR3 loop spans 14 amino acids. This CDR3 reads CASSRDGRDTEAFF. The CDR3 DNA follows: TGTGCCAGCAGCCGCGACGGGAGGGACACTGAAGCTTTCTTT.

The chain joins TRBV6-4 to TRBJ1-2; TRBD1 matches 7 bases. The germline CDR1 and CDR2 sequences are MRHNA and SNTAGT. V was clipped by 8 bases and J by 5 bases; unmatched bases: 5. The CDR3 has 12 residues. CDR3 sequence (DNA): TGTGCCAGCGGGGACAGAAAGTATGGCTACACCTTC. Its protein product is CASGDRKYGYTF.

J is TRBJ2-7 and V is TRBV20-1; 10 bases are shared with TRBD1. J gave up 4 bases and V 2 bases, and 8 bases lay outside the gene matches. Germline-derived CDR1 and CDR2 are DFQATT and SNEGSKA (reference sequence). The CDR3 spans 15 residues. CDR3 nucleotides: TGCAGTGCTAGATCGCAGGACAGGGGGGGTTACGAGCAGTACTTC. This codes for CSARSQDRGGYEQYF.

This clonotype was recorded at least ten times. The gene calls are TRBV5-1 and TRBJ2-1; the D gene is possibly TRBD1 (6 bases). CDR3 length equals 13 residues. Between the trimmed V and J ends, which lost 6 bases and 6 bases, there was a span of 13 bases. Germline V CDR1 and CDR2: SGHRS, YFSETQ. The DNA for the CDR3 is TGCGCCAGCATATCACAGGGTACCAATGAGCAGTTCTTC. Translated, it gives CASISQGTNEQFF.

The sample holds many counts of this clonotype. The chain links TRBV5-1 to TRBJ2-3, with 7 positions matching TRBD2. Germline V gives CDR1 SGHRS, CDR2 YFSETQ. The J segment lost 0 bases and the V segment lost 4 bases, leaving 5 bases of the junction unmatched. The CDR3 runs 15 residues. CDR3 DNA: TGCGCCAGCAGCCACGGGGGGAGCAGCACAGATACGCAGTATTTT. Encoded protein: CASSHGGSSTDTQYF. The full variable domain, rest sourced from reference TRBV5-1 and TRBJ2-3, is KAGVTQTPRYLIKTRGQQVTLSCSPISGHRSVSWYQQTPGQGLQFLFEYFSETQRNKGNFPGRFSGRQFSNSRSEMNVSTLELGDSALYLCASSHGGSSTDTQYFGPGTRLTVL.

This clonotype occurred a few times. This sequence joins TRBV27 and TRBJ1-2, with D perhaps TRBD1 (6 bases). In germline, CDR1 is MNHEY, CDR2 SMNVEV (reference sequence). The CDR3 contains 14 residues. V was trimmed by 3 bases and J by 7 bases, leaving 15 bases between them. For the CDR3, the DNA is TGTGCCAGCAGTTTCCAGGCGACAGGCTCTGGCTACACCTTC. Amino acids: CASSFQATGSGYTF.